Below, one TCR beta chain is given with its context. This record belongs to a study of T-cell memory formation after mild COVID-19. Germline CDR1 is KGHDR and CDR2 is SFDVKD. V lost 4 bases and J 3 bases, leaving 5 bases between the germline ends. CDR3 length equals 12 residues. MiXCR, applied by TCRdb to the 5' RACE reads, yields one record per CDR3 protein. The repertoire holds hundreds of thousands of distinct CDR3 sequences, about 16% seen once, with 20% to 25% in the top ten. This rearrangement joins TRBV24-1 to TRBJ1-1; unclear D gene. This sequence was found in a man younger than 35 who had mild COVID-19 (a few samples of this study predate the infection). Cell type and time point are not known. Input material: PBMCs or a T cell subset sorted from them (not recorded which). In DNA form, the CDR3 reads TGTGCCACCAGTGAGGGTCACACTGAAGCTTTCTTT. Its translation is CATSEGHTEAFF.